The clone carrying this TCR beta chain was observed many times. The antigen is undetermined. Time point defined: newly diagnosed GD, antithyroid drugs for less than 3 months. Extracted PBMC RNA gave rise to the TCR library. These data are taken from a study of regulatory T cells in long-lasting Graves disease. Trimming left V 5 bases short and J 2 bases short, with 14 bases between. Germline CDR1 reads MDHEN; CDR2 reads SYDVKM. This CDR3 comprises 15 residues. For TCR beta, libraries came from iRepertoire HTBI primers and Arm-PCR of CDR3 regions. TCRdb re-analysed the multiplex PCR reads in MiXCR, keeping a single row per CDR3 protein. The repertoire includes hundreds of thousands of distinct CDR3 sequences, over 15% of them detected once, and just under 30% sits in the top ten. Study-wide findings and caveats: Only peripheral blood was studied, not thyroid tissue. Preferential use of TRBV28, TRBJ1-2 and TRBJ2-5 was seen in persistent disease. In persistent patients, shared public clonotypes (approximately 3,000) outnumbered those in new patients (about 1,000).

This same sample was also part of a study on T cells in Graves' hyperthyroidism and ophthalmopathy.

This receptor was identified in a man aged 40-55 years with Graves disease. The rearrangement links TRBV28 to TRBJ2-3; D unclear. The material sequenced was peripheral blood mononuclear cells (PBMCs), taken at new diagnosis, from a patient treated with antithyroid drugs. DNA of the CDR3: TGTGCCAGCAGTAGGCCCGGTTCTTCCACAGATACGCAGTATTTT. This sequence encodes CASSRPGSSTDTQYF.